Sequencing of this TCR beta chain was carried out in a study of metastatic and nonmetastatic thyroid tumors. Study at large: Samples came from malignant and benign thyroid patients, and repertoires were compared across blood and tumor or nodule tissue.

Via MiXCR, TCRdb re-called the PCR reads. The repertoire has thousands of clones, roughly a fifth of them found once; the top ten carry about 5.7%. Thyroid surgery was performed in patients who had received no treatment beforehand. This clone is labeled medium-sized. The V gene end was trimmed by 5 bases and the J gene end by 5 bases; junction bases not matched to a gene: 13. CDR3 length equals 17 residues. In germline, CDR1 is MGHRA, CDR2 YSYEKL. This chain connects TRBV4-1 to TRBJ1-5; 9 bases are a match to TRBD1. The specimen was adjacent normal tissue. The sequence came from a female donor with papillary thyroid cancer or a benign thyroid nodule (not recorded which). Some clones in this sample may be carry-over from other donors' samples. The CDR3 sequence: CASSLQPGTGIHQPQHF. The CDR3 bases are TGCGCCAGCAGCTTACAACCCGGGACAGGGATACATCAGCCCCAGCATTTT.